This TCR beta chain emerged from a study of OX40 agonist ivuxolimab in advanced cancers. Broadly, across the study: Ivuxolimab, which targeted the costimulatory receptor OX40 (CD134), was an agonistic, fully human IgG2 monoclonal antibody. Patients were allowed to have had prior anti-PD-1, anti-PD-L1 or anti-CTLA-4 therapy, and roughly two fifths of the dose-escalation patients had been treated with checkpoint inhibitors. Partial responses occurred in three dose-escalation patients, of whom one had hepatocellular carcinoma and two had cutaneous melanoma. Peripheral TCRbeta sequencing was intended to test whether TCR sequence diversity was altered and clonal T-cell expansion was caused by ivuxolimab. Intravenous ivuxolimab was administered to patients every 2 weeks at six dose levels: 0.01, 0.1, 0.3, 1.5, 3 and 10 mg/kg. A male proportion of roughly 80% and a mean age of about 60 years, ranging from 23 to 79, were recorded for the dose-escalation cohort. The paper covers the monotherapy dose-escalation part of the phase I ivuxolimab trial, which included N of about 50 patients. Of the approximately 53 patients in dose escalation, approximately 20 had hepatocellular carcinoma, some 15 had melanoma, 9 had renal cell carcinoma and 9 had head and neck cancer. The paper as a whole reports these results and caveats: The antigen specificity of the clonally expanded peripheral T cells was not determined. Low levels of normalized T-cell clonal expansion were also shown by some nonresponding patients. At doses from 0.1 to 3.0 mg/kg, clonal expansion was seen in both CD4+ and CD8+ blood T cells between baseline and week 6. On average, CD8+ T cells showed more expanded clones than CD4+ T cells after ivuxolimab. Partial responders in the 0.1-3.0 mg/kg groups had among the lowest normalized peripheral clonal expansion, especially among CD8+ T cells.

To sequence the TCRbeta CDR3 region, genomic DNA was isolated from the sorted cells. TCRbeta CDR3 regions were sequenced using the immunoSEQ Assay. Not all clones reach the TCRdb copy of this immuneACCESS table, which keeps in-frame sequences only. Checked studies attribute under half of the gap to unresolved V genes and leave the rest unexplained. For this sample the table gives 65,000 to 95,000 clones, of which around 94% were detected only once. Roughly a tenth of the sample goes to the ten largest clones. The germline V gene provides CDR1 MNHEY and CDR2 SVGAGI. Trimming at the junction amounts to 5 bases on V and 3 bases on J, and the germline ends lie 17 bases apart. The CDR3 contains 15 residues, cysteine and phenylalanine counted. Only the CDR3 DNA is retained, 45 bases long and in frame from the first base. This clone showed up just once. The antigen it recognizes is unknown. No base-level quality is on record; no much larger clone is a single base apart.

The trial excluded patients who had a history of autoimmune disease or were on systemic immunosuppression. Peripheral blood for TCR sequencing was collected from all dose cohorts at baseline, on cycle 4 day 1, and on cycle 7 day 1. Samples were obtained from an open-label, multicenter, first-in-human phase I dose-escalation trial of ivuxolimab. Adults with locally advanced or metastatic melanoma, renal cell carcinoma, hepatocellular carcinoma or head and neck squamous cell carcinoma were enrolled in the trial. Before TCR sequencing, CD4+ T cells and CD8+ T cells from peripheral blood were sorted into separate populations.

Specimen: CD4+ or CD8+ T cells sorted from blood, collected in a trial of the OX40 agonist ivuxolimab. In this chain, TRBV6-5 is recombined with TRBJ2-7; 6 matching bases give a weak D call of TRBD2. The source of this sequence is an adult with an advanced solid tumor such as melanoma, head and neck, liver or kidney cancer. CDR3 sequence: CASSAGSSGLYEQYF. The bases read TGTGCCAGCAGTGCAGGGAGTAGCGGACTCTACGAGCAGTACTTC.